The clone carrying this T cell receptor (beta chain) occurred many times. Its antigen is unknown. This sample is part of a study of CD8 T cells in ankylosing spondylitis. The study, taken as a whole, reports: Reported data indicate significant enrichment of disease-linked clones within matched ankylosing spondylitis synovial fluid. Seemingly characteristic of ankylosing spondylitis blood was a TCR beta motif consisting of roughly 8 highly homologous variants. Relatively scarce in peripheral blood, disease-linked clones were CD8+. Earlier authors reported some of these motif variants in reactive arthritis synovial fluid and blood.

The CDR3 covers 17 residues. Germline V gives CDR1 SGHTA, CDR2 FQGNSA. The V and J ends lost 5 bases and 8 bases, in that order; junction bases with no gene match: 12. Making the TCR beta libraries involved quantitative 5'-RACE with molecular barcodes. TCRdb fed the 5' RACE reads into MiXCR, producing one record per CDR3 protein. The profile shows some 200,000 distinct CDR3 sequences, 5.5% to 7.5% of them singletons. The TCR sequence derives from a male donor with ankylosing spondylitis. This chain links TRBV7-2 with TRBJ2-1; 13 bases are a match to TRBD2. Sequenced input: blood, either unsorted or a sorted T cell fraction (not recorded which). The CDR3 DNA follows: TGTGCCAGCAGCCCCCGGACTAGCGGGAGATGGGGCGATGAGCAGTTCTTC. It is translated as CASSPRTSGRWGDEQFF.